This T cell receptor beta chain is from a study of cytomegalovirus exposure and HLA in healthy donors. Findings and limits, study-wide: In a later analysis, donors in an Asian-associated ancestry cluster reportedly had fewer N-insertions in productive TCRs than the cohort mean.

This clone was counted only a few times. Its antigen is undetermined. CDR1 and CDR2 from the germline V gene are MGHRA and YSYEKL. CDR3 length: 15 residues. Between the trimmed V and J ends, which lost 6 bases and 1 base, there was a span of 15 bases. This PCR relied on a set of 60 Vbeta primers and 13 Jbeta primers. Sequencing was performed with immunoSEQ multiplex PCR; in TCRdb, only in-frame clones are kept and a portion is missing. The sample lists under 200,000 clones, approximately 81% occurring once. V is TRBV4-1 and J is TRBJ1-1; tentatively, D is TRBD1 (5 bases). The source is a woman aged 25 to 39 in good health and CMV-seropositive. The sample comprised PBMCs. In DNA, the CDR3 is TGCGCCAGCAGACTAGTGGGACTTCCGAACACTGAAGCTTTCTTT. It yields the protein CASRLVGLPNTEAFF.